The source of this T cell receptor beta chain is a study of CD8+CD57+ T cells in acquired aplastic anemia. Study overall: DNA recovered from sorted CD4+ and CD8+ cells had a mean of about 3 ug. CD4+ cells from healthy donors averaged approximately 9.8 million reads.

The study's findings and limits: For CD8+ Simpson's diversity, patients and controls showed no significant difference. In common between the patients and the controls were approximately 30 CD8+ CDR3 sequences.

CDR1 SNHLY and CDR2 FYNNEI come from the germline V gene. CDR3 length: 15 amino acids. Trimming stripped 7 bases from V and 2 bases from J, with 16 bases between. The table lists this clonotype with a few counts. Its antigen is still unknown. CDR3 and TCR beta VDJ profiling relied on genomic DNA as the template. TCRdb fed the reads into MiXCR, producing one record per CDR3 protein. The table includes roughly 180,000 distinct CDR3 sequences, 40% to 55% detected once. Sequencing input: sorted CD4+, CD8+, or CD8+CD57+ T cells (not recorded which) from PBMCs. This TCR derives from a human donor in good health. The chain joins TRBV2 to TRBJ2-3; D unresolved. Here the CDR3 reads CASKAIGATTDTQYF. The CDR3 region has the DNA TGTGCCAGCAAGGCGATCGGCGCAACCACAGATACGCAGTATTTT.